A single sample gave rise to the 18 T cell receptor beta chains below, sequenced in a study of cytomegalovirus exposure and HLA in healthy donors (dated by TCRdb to the late 2010s). Library creation used the immunoSEQ multiplex PCR assay. For the multiplex PCR, a mixture combining 60 forward primers for TCR Vbeta segments and 13 reverse primers for TCR Jbeta segments was used. TCRdb limited this immuneACCESS table to in-frame rearrangements with V and J called. A share of clones is missing; checked studies link under half to unresolved V genes, and the rest is unexplained. The sample table contains some 95,000 clones; only one count was recorded for roughly 71% of them. The ten largest clones represent more than 15% of the sample. Sequenced input: PBMCs. These receptors were taken from a woman aged 18-35 years in good health and CMV-seropositive.

The rearrangement joins TRBV19 to TRBJ2-5; 11 nucleotides match TRBD2. Per the germline V gene, CDR1 is LNHDA and CDR2 is SQIVND (reference sequence). CDR3 length: 16 amino acids. J was trimmed by 4 bases and V by 5 bases; bases with no gene match: 9. DNA for the CDR3: TGTGCCAGTAGTCCGACTAGCGGGGCCCTTGGAGAGACCCAGTACTTC. It codes for CASSPTSGALGETQYF.

This chain connects TRBV19 to TRBJ1-1; D is perhaps TRBD1 (6 bases). This CDR3 comprises 14 residues. The V end was cut by 6 bases, the J end by 0 bases, with 11 bases between. Germline V lookup: CDR1 LNHDA, CDR2 SQIVND (reference sequence). The CDR3 loop is CASSQGILNTEAFF. The CDR3 DNA reads TGTGCCAGTAGCCAGGGGATCCTGAACACTGAAGCTTTCTTT.

The J gene is TRBJ1-5, the V gene TRBV9, with a possible D match to TRBD1 (6 bases). Deletions cut 4 bases from V and 7 bases from J, with 12 bases between. The germline V gene encodes CDR1 SGDLS and CDR2 YYNGEE. The CDR3 length is 13 residues. DNA of the CDR3: TGTGCCAGCAGCCCGGACAGAAACCAGCCCCAGCATTTT. It codes for CASSPDRNQPQHF. The whole variable domain, filled in from reference TRBV9 and TRBJ1-5, reads DSGVTQTPKHLITATGQRVTLRCSPRSGDLSVYWYQQSLDQGLQFLIQYYNGEERAKGNILERFSAQQFPDLHSELNLSSLELGDSALYFCASSPDRNQPQHFGDGTRLSIL.

This chain joins TRBV2 and TRBJ1-1; D is unclear. Germline values: CDR1 SNHLY, CDR2 FYNNEI. The CDR3 contains 12 residues. Deletions cut 6 bases from V and 0 bases from J, with 5 bases between. CDR3 sequence: CASSNMNTEAFF. In DNA form, the CDR3 reads TGTGCCAGCAGCAACATGAACACTGAAGCTTTCTTT.

This clone was picked up one time. The V gene is TRBV6-5, the J gene TRBJ1-5; the D is unclear. The V gene lost 8 bases and the J gene lost 7 bases, with 12 bases spanning the gap. Germline V lookup: CDR1 MNHEY, CDR2 SVGAGI. This CDR3 is 12 amino acids long. CDR3 bases: TGTGCCAGCCCCTTGTCAACACAGCCCCAGCATTTT. Its translation is CASPLSTQPQHF.

DNA of the CDR3: TGTGCCAGCAGCAGGATAGCGGGCCTCAATGAGCAGTTCTTC. Translated: CASSRIAGLNEQFF. This chain connects TRBV9 to TRBJ2-1; TRBD2 aligns across 7 bases. The length of the CDR3 is 14 residues. Germline loops: CDR1 SGDLS, CDR2 YYNGEE. J was trimmed by 6 bases and V by 4 bases; bases with no gene match: 7.

The rearrangement uses TRBV27 and TRBJ2-7; 11 bases agree with TRBD2. Germline CDR1 reads MNHEY; CDR2 reads SMNVEV (reference sequence). V was clipped by 4 bases and J by 2 bases; unmatched bases: 7. This CDR3 has 16 residues. CDR3: CASSSTGTSGPYEQYF. The CDR3 coding sequence is TGTGCCAGCAGTTCTACCGGGACTAGCGGTCCCTACGAGCAGTACTTC.

This chain links TRBV5-4 with TRBJ2-1; no definite D call. V lost 0 bases, J lost 0 bases, and 10 bases lay in between. This CDR3 spans 16 amino acids. The V gene's germline CDR1 is SGHNT and CDR2 YYREEE (reference sequence). The CDR3 region is CASSLVGRLSYNEQFF. CDR3 coding DNA: TGTGCCAGCAGCTTGGTCGGTCGCCTCTCCTACAATGAGCAGTTCTTC.

This rearrangement joins TRBV28 to TRBJ2-1, with 9 bases lining up with TRBD2. Per germline, CDR1 MDHEN and CDR2 SYDVKM. The length of the CDR3 is 17 residues. Germline trimming cut 2 bases from V and 5 bases from J; bases unmatched to any gene: 10. The CDR3 DNA follows: TGTGCCAGCAGTTTACCTAGCGGGGTGGGATGGAACAATGAGCAGTTCTTC. This translates into CASSLPSGVGWNNEQFF. Full variable domain (remainder filled in from reference TRBV28 and TRBJ2-1): DVKVTQSSRYLVKRTGEKVFLECVQDMDHENMFWYRQDPGLGLRLIYFSYDVKMKEKGDIPEGYSVSREKKERFSLILESASTNQTSMYLCASSLPSGVGWNNEQFFGPGTRLTVL.

Note on this clone: Sequence at one end of the junction differs from germline and may be a read error. V is TRBV5-6 and J is TRBJ2-3; TRBD1 matches at 8 bases. This CDR3 has 15 amino acids. The germline V gene encodes CDR1 SGHDT and CDR2 YYEEEE. In nucleotides, the CDR3 is TGTGCCAGCAGTTTGGGGGACAGGTCCACAGATACGCAGTATTTT. Protein sequence: CASSLGDRSTDTQYF.

This sequence joins TRBV11-2 and TRBJ2-2, with 7 nucleotides matching TRBD1. Looked up from germline, CDR1 is SGHAT and CDR2 is FQNNGV. This CDR3 comprises 13 residues. V trimming: 5 bases; J trimming: 6 bases; junction bases outside the gene matches: 3. The CDR3 bases are TGTGCCAGCAGCCTCGACAGGGCCGGGGAGCTGTTTTTT. Its protein is CASSLDRAGELFF.

This clone has only a few counts. The chain joins TRBV6-5 to TRBJ1-2; 10 bases agree with TRBD1. V gave up 6 bases and J gave up 5 bases; unmatched junction bases: 9. Germline V gene data show CDR1 as MNHEY and CDR2 as SVGAGI. The CDR3 contains 15 residues. Written as DNA, the CDR3 is TGTGCCAGCAGGCAAGACAGGGGGCGTACTTATGGCTACACCTTC. Translation: CASRQDRGRTYGYTF.

V gene TRBV10-3 combines with J gene TRBJ1-5; TRBD1 matches 9 bases. Trimming cost V 1 base and J 8 bases; bases outside gene matches: 6. The CDR3 is made up of 15 amino acids. Germline V gives CDR1 ENHRY, CDR2 SYGVKD. CDR3 loop: CAISEYDRGTEPQHF. CDR3 nucleotide sequence: TGTGCCATCAGTGAGTATGACAGGGGGACGGAGCCCCAGCATTTT.

J is TRBJ1-1 and V is TRBV7-2, with D unclear. CDR1 is SGHTA and CDR2 is FQGNSA in the germline V gene. The ends were cut back, 0 bases at V and 2 bases at J, with 10 bases in the middle. The CDR3 length is 15 residues. For the CDR3, the DNA is TGTGCCAGCAGCTTAGCACCGGGGAAAAACACTGAAGCTTTCTTT. It yields the protein CASSLAPGKNTEAFF.

As to this clone: The same CDR3 also results from other DNA sequences found in this sample. The genes are TRBV28 and TRBJ2-7; 12 bases agree with TRBD2. Trimming took 3 bases from V and 3 from J; bases not matched to a gene: 0. Per the germline V gene, CDR1 is MDHEN and CDR2 is SYDVKM. The CDR3 spans 14 residues. This chain's CDR3 is CASSLTSGSYEQYF. The CDR3, as DNA: TGTGCCAGCAGTTTGACTAGCGGGAGCTACGAGCAGTACTTC.

Comments on this clone: Relative to the germline gene, one junction end is altered; a read error may explain this. The rearrangement links TRBV6-5 to TRBJ1-3; D gene uncertain. CDR1 is MNHEY and CDR2 is SVGAGI in the germline V gene. The CDR3 covers 16 residues. The CDR3 protein is CANSYADPGTGNTIYF. The CDR3 DNA follows: TGTGCCAACAGTTATGCCGACCCCGGGACTGGAAACACCATATATTTT.

The sample holds a few counts of this clone. J is TRBJ2-2 and V is TRBV4-2; 16 nucleotides match TRBD2. Trimming took 8 bases from V and 5 from J; bases not matched to a gene: 11. This CDR3 region has 18 residues. CDR1 is LGHNA and CDR2 is YNFKEQ in the germline V gene. CDR3 sequence: CASQPGTSGGAGTGELFF. CDR3 in DNA: TGTGCCAGCCAACCCGGGACTAGCGGGGGGGCGGGAACCGGGGAGCTGTTTTTT.

The chain carries TRBV15 and TRBJ2-7, with D maybe TRBD2 (5 bases). The ends were cut back, 3 bases at V and 0 bases at J, with 18 bases in the middle. The V gene's germline CDR1 is LNHNV and CDR2 YYDKDF (reference sequence). This CDR3 has 17 amino acids. In DNA form, the CDR3 reads TGTGCCACCAGCAGGGCCTTGGTCGGGGTTAGCTCCTACGAGCAGTACTTC. As protein: CATSRALVGVSSYEQYF.